The source of this T cell receptor (beta chain) is a study of T-cell memory formation after mild COVID-19. General study results and limits: Contracting CD4+ clones lay largely in CM and EM, with CD8+ ones residing in EMRA. The study found balanced CD4/CD8 in clones contracting day 15 to 85 and a CD4+ lean in later expanders.

Amplification by 5'RACE using constant-segment primers produced TCR alpha and TCR beta cDNA libraries that carried sample barcodes and UMIs. TCRdb re-analysed the 5' RACE reads in MiXCR, keeping a single row per CDR3 protein. The sample comprises fewer than 650,000 distinct CDR3 sequences, roughly 17% of which are singletons, and less than 10% rests with the top ten. V gave up 5 bases and J gave up 2 bases, with 14 bases separating them. The CDR3 is 14 residues long. Germline CDR1 is SQVTM and CDR2 is ANQGSEA. This clonotype occurred a few times. Its specificity is not known. The sequenced sample was PBMCs or a T cell subset sorted from them (not recorded which). This clonotype was obtained from an adult woman who had mild COVID-19 (a few samples of this study predate the infection). Cell type and time point are not known. This chain joins TRBV29-1 and TRBJ2-3; D might be TRBD2 (5 bases). The CDR3 sequence: CSVLIGLHTDTQYF. CDR3 sequence (DNA): TGCAGCGTTCTCATAGGACTCCACACAGATACGCAGTATTTT.